The T cell receptor (beta chain) under discussion was sequenced for a study of blood T cells in healthy people across ages. Notes on the study in general: TCR beta diversity correlated strongly with naive T cell percentage.

The CDR3 length is 14 residues. Germline V gene data show CDR1 as KGHDR and CDR2 as SFDVKD. The germline V and J ends were trimmed by 6 bases and 0 bases, with 10 bases remaining between them. This clonotype was seen only a few times. As yet, its antigen is unknown. Alongside a J-beta primer mix, a sample-barcoded 5' primer served in a second PCR lasting about 7 to 11 cycles. TCRdb itself ran the 5' RACE reads through MiXCR, one entry per CDR3 protein. The table shows under 800,000 distinct CDR3 sequences, with around 46% occurring only once. The chain employs TRBV24-1 and TRBJ2-5; D gene unclear. The clonotype was recovered from an older woman in good health. The specimen was blood. The CDR3 loop is CATSSTKNQETQYF. The CDR3 nucleotides read TGTGCCACCAGTTCAACGAAAAACCAAGAGACCCAGTACTTC.